The 24 T cell receptor beta chains below all came from one sample that was sequenced in a study of control samples from healthy donors and cancer patients. Assay: immunoSEQ multiplex PCR; the TCRdb copy retains only in-frame clones and omits some. This sample carries around 130,000 clones, 89% of them seen once, and the ten largest clones take 40%. Material: blood. These receptors were taken from a man over 45 in good health.

This sequence joins TRBV5-1 and TRBJ1-1; D possibly corresponds to TRBD1 (6 bases). Trimming took off 0 bases at V and 4 bases at J, with 7 bases between the two ends. The CDR3 totals 13 residues. Germline V gene lookup returns CDR1 SGHRS and CDR2 YFSETQ. The CDR3 loop reads CASSLVRGTEAFF. The CDR3 DNA is TGCGCCAGCAGCTTGGTCAGGGGCACTGAAGCTTTCTTT.

The table lists this clone with a few counts. This chain connects TRBV19 to TRBJ1-2, with 7 bases matching TRBD1. Germline loops: CDR1 LNHDA, CDR2 SQIVND (reference sequence). The CDR3 is made up of 16 amino acids. The V and J ends lost 1 base and 0 bases, in that order; junction bases with no gene match: 5. The CDR3 DNA reads TGTGCCAGTAGTATAGTCTGGACAGGAGCTAACTATGGCTACACCTTC. Translation: CASSIVWTGANYGYTF.

J is TRBJ1-1 and V is TRBV6-5, with 7 bases aligning to TRBD1. V was pared by 2 bases and J by 4 bases, with 7 bases of the junction left unmatched. Germline CDR1 is MNHEY and CDR2 is SVGAGI. There are 15 residues in the CDR3. The CDR3 nucleotides read TGTGCCAGCAGTTACGGGGCAGGGGGTAGCACTGAAGCTTTCTTT. This codes for CASSYGAGGSTEAFF.

This chain links TRBV5-4 with TRBJ1-2, with D possibly TRBD1 on 5 matching bases. Trimming stripped 2 bases from V and 6 bases from J, with 8 bases between. This CDR3 has 12 amino acids. Germline V CDR1 and CDR2: SGHNT, YYREEE (reference sequence). The CDR3 reads CASSFRENGYTF. Here the CDR3 DNA reads TGTGCCAGCAGCTTCAGGGAAAATGGCTACACCTTC.

The chain recombines TRBV2 with TRBJ2-3; D is perhaps TRBD1 (5 bases). CDR1 and CDR2 (germline): SNHLY, FYNNEI. The CDR3 has 16 amino acids. V was clipped by 7 bases and J by 0 bases, with 17 bases between them. The CDR3 DNA is TGTGCCAGCAAGACCCCCAGGGATACTAGCACAGATACGCAGTATTTT. Translated: CASKTPRDTSTDTQYF.

V is TRBV9 and J is TRBJ2-5; TRBD2 aligns across 9 bases. The CDR3 has 15 residues. Germline CDR1 SGDLS, CDR2 YYNGEE. Trimming cost V 3 bases and J 4 bases; bases outside gene matches: 7. CDR3 region: CASSEGGGAGETQYF. The CDR3 region has the DNA TGTGCCAGCAGCGAGGGCGGGGGGGCAGGAGAGACCCAGTACTTC.

This sequence joins TRBV7-9 and TRBJ1-1; D gene ambiguous. Deletions cut 5 bases from V and 8 bases from J, with 12 bases between. Germline CDR1 is SEHNR and CDR2 is FQNEAQ (reference sequence). This CDR3 region has 12 residues. CDR3 sequence reads: CASSLRLLEAFF. In DNA, the CDR3 is TGTGCCAGCAGCCTCAGACTTTTAGAAGCTTTCTTT.

The chain is built from TRBV5-8 and TRBJ1-4; 7 bases are shared with TRBD1. Losses at the gene ends were 1 base for V and 7 bases for J; bases not matched to a gene: 4. Germline V gives CDR1 SGHTS, CDR2 YDEGEE. The CDR3 loop spans 14 amino acids. CDR3 loop: CASSLYQGGEKLFF. The CDR3 DNA reads as TGTGCCAGCAGCTTGTACCAGGGGGGTGAAAAACTGTTTTTT.

As for this clone: The same CDR3 is also encoded by other DNA sequences in this sample. The chain is built from TRBV7-2 and TRBJ1-3; 7 bases agree with TRBD1. CDR3 length: 15 residues. After removal of 5 bases from V and 0 bases from J, the junction contained 4 bases not matched to a gene. Germline V lookup: CDR1 SGHTA, CDR2 FQGNSA. Here the CDR3 DNA reads TGTGCCAGCAGCCTACAGGGGTACTCTGGAAACACCATATATTTT. It is translated as CASSLQGYSGNTIYF.

This chain links TRBV25-1 with TRBJ1-1; maybe TRBD1 (6 bases). The germline gives CDR1 MGHDK, CDR2 SYGVNS. V lost 3 bases and J lost 5, with 19 bases in between. The CDR3 is 16 amino acids. This chain's CDR3 is CASSDEWQARGTEAFF. CDR3 DNA sequence: TGTGCCAGCAGTGACGAATGGCAGGCAAGGGGGACTGAAGCTTTCTTT.

This chain joins TRBV18 and TRBJ1-6; 9 nucleotides align to TRBD1. V was clipped by 3 bases and J by 5 bases; unmatched bases: 2. The germline gives CDR1 KGHSH, CDR2 LQKENI. This CDR3 has 15 residues. DNA for the CDR3: TGTGCCAGCTCACCCCGGACAGGGGATAATTCACCCCTCCACTTT. Translating it yields CASSPRTGDNSPLHF.

The chain is built from TRBV27 and TRBJ1-1; TRBD1 is a possible D gene (5 bases). The germline V and J ends were trimmed by 4 bases and 2 bases, with 14 bases remaining between them. Germline CDR1 reads MNHEY; CDR2 reads SMNVEV (reference sequence). The CDR3 totals 15 residues. The CDR3 bases are TGTGCCAGCAGTTACGGGGGATTGGGAAACACTGAAGCTTTCTTT. This encodes CASSYGGLGNTEAFF.

A single count supports this clone. The chain couples TRBV27 to TRBJ2-7, with D tentatively TRBD1 or TRBD2 (5 bases each). The CDR3 covers 13 residues. Looked up from germline, CDR1 is MNHEY and CDR2 is SMNVEV (reference sequence). V was trimmed by 5 bases and J by 6 bases, leaving 14 bases between them. In nucleotides, the CDR3 is TGTGCCAGCAGTACCAGAGGGGTGCGCGAGCAGTACTTC. Encoded protein: CASSTRGVREQYF.

This clone was detected once. The CDR3 sequence is CASSELTGGSYNEQFF. CDR3 bases: TGTGCCAGCAGTGAACTGACGGGGGGCTCCTACAATGAGCAGTTCTTC. The V gene is TRBV6-4, the J gene TRBJ2-1; 7 nucleotides agree with TRBD2. CDR1 is MRHNA and CDR2 is SNTAGT in the germline V gene. The CDR3 length is 16 residues. The trim removed 3 bases at V and 0 bases at J, leaving 5 bases unmatched.

The rearrangement joins TRBV24-1 to TRBJ1-5; no definite D call. CDR3 length equals 12 residues. Germline values: CDR1 KGHDR, CDR2 SFDVKD. Trimming shortened V by 3 bases and J by 9 bases, and 8 bases separated the two germline ends. DNA for the CDR3: TGTGCCACCAGTGATCCCCGTGGGCCCCAGCATTTT. Its translation is CATSDPRGPQHF.

The table lists this clone with a count of one. This sample includes further DNA sequences coding for the same CDR3. This chain joins TRBV18 and TRBJ2-1; the D is unclear. There are 13 residues in the CDR3. The V end was cut by 6 bases, the J end by 0 bases, with 6 bases between. Germline CDR1 and CDR2: KGHSH and LQKENI. The chain's CDR3 is CASSPSSYNEQFF. CDR3 sequence (DNA): TGTGCCAGCTCCCCGAGCTCCTACAATGAGCAGTTCTTC. The complete variable domain, with remaining parts taken from reference TRBV18 and TRBJ2-1, reads NAGVMQNPRHLVRRRGQEARLRCSPMKGHSHVYWYRQLPEEGLKFMVYLQKENIIDESGMPKERFSAEFPKEGPSILRIQQVVRGDSAAYFCASSPSSYNEQFFGPGTRLTVL.

The J gene is TRBJ2-2, the V gene TRBV6-2 or TRBV6-3; 9 bases fit TRBD2. The germline CDR1 and CDR2 sequences are MNHEY and SVGEGT. Unmatched junction bases numbered 5, after V lost 5 bases and J lost 4 bases. The CDR3 has 15 amino acids. The chain's CDR3 is CASSRGLAITGELFF. The CDR3 coding sequence is TGTGCCAGCAGTAGGGGACTAGCCATCACCGGGGAGCTGTTTTTT.

The chain carries TRBV6-1 and TRBJ1-6; tentatively, D is TRBD1 (5 bases). CDR3 length: 15 amino acids. Germline V gives CDR1 MNHNS, CDR2 SASEGT. Trimming removed 1 base from V and 4 bases from J, with 8 bases in between. The CDR3 loop is CASSEDRNYNSPLHF. CDR3 nucleotides: TGTGCCAGCAGTGAAGACAGGAATTATAATTCACCCCTCCACTTT.

The chain joins TRBV11-3 to TRBJ2-3; 7 positions agree with TRBD2. Germline-derived CDR1 and CDR2 are SGHNT and YENEEA. V shed 4 bases, J shed 3 bases, and the junction held 16 bases outside the gene matches. The CDR3 has 18 residues. The CDR3 DNA sequence: TGTGCCAGCAGCTCGACAGTAGCACCGGGACTACCAACAGATACGCAGTATTTT. The encoded protein is CASSSTVAPGLPTDTQYF.

The chain uses TRBV5-1 and TRBJ2-5; the D gene could be TRBD1 or TRBD2 (5 bases each). Trimming took off 1 base at V and 4 bases at J, with 8 bases between the two ends. Germline loops: CDR1 SGHRS, CDR2 YFSETQ. This CDR3 has 13 residues. The DNA of the CDR3 is TGCGCCAGCAGCTTGTATGGGGGAGAGACCCAGTACTTC. Its protein is CASSLYGGETQYF. Combining the CDR3 with reference TRBV5-1 and TRBJ2-5 gives the whole variable domain KAGVTQTPRYLIKTRGQQVTLSCSPISGHRSVSWYQQTPGQGLQFLFEYFSETQRNKGNFPGRFSGRQFSNSRSEMNVSTLELGDSALYLCASSLYGGETQYFGPGTRLLVL.

The chain has TRBV6-1 and TRBJ2-5; 10 bases line up with TRBD1. This CDR3 region has 15 residues. Trimming cost V 1 base and J 4 bases; bases outside gene matches: 3. From germline, CDR1 is MNHNS and CDR2 SASEGT. Here the CDR3 reads CASSEVGQGRETQYF. CDR3 nucleotides: TGTGCCAGCAGTGAAGTGGGACAGGGGAGAGAGACCCAGTACTTC.

The V gene is TRBV6-5, the J gene TRBJ1-1; 9 bases are shared with TRBD1. Germline loops: CDR1 MNHEY, CDR2 SVGAGI. Trimming took 5 bases from V and 10 from J; bases not matched to a gene: 8. The CDR3 is made up of 13 amino acids. This chain's CDR3 is CASSLQGAGAAFF. DNA of the CDR3: TGTGCCAGCAGTCTACAGGGGGCTGGTGCAGCTTTCTTT.

V and J are TRBV19 and TRBJ1-1; TRBD1 might be the D (5 bases). The CDR3 runs 12 residues. The V and J ends lost 5 bases and 5 bases respectively, with 9 bases between them. The V gene's germline CDR1 is LNHDA and CDR2 SQIVND (reference sequence). The CDR3 DNA follows: TGTGCCAGTAGTTGGGGGGGGACTGAAGCTTTCTTT. Translating gives CASSWGGTEAFF.

This chain uses TRBV12-3 or TRBV12-4 with TRBJ1-3, with 7 bases identical to TRBD1. Trimming cost V 8 bases and J 4 bases; bases outside gene matches: 2. The CDR3 loop spans 12 amino acids. This chain's CDR3 is CASGTEGNTIYF. In DNA form, the CDR3 reads TGTGCCAGCGGGACAGAGGGAAACACCATATATTTT.